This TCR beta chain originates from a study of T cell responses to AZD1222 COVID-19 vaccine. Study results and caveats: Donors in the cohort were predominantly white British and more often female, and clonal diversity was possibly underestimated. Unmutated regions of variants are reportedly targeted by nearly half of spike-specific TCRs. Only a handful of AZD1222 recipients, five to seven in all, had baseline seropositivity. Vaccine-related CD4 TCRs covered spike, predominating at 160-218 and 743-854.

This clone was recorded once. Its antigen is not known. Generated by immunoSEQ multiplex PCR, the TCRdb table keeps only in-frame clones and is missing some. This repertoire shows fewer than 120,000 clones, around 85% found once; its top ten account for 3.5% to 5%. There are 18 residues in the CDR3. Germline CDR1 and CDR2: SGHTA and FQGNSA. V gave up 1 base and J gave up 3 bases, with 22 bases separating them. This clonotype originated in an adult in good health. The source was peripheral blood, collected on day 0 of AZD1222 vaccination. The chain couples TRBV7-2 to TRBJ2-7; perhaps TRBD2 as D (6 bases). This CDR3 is CASSLGPGTATALYEQYF. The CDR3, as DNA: TGTGCCAGCAGCTTAGGCCCCGGGACTGCAACCGCCCTCTACGAGCAGTACTTC.